This is a list of T cell receptor beta chains from one sample in a study of identical twins. TCRdb reprocessed the 5' RACE reads with MiXCR, giving one entry per CDR3 protein. The sample has about 220,000 distinct CDR3 sequences, 6% to 8.5% seen once; the top ten hold roughly 5%. These data were also reused for a study on yellow fever vaccine responses in identical twins.

Material: CD8+ T cells sorted from blood. These receptors originate from a woman under 30 in good health. The CDR3 runs from the conserved cysteine through the conserved F or W. A D gene is named only where the DNA matches it firmly. Not every row has a clone size; where given, it reads once, few, many or a size class.

size	J	V	D	DNA	CDR3
many	TRBJ2-7	TRBV9	NA	TGTGCCAGCAGCCCCAGCGGGCTAATCGAGCAGTACTTC	CASSPSGLIEQYF
many	TRBJ1-2	TRBV29-1	TRBD1	TGCAGCGTTGAAACAGGGACAGGCTATGGCTACACCTTC	CSVETGTGYGYTF
few	TRBJ2-3	TRBV27	NA	TGTGCCAGCAGTTCCGACCGTATAGTTTCCGATACGCAGTATTTT	CASSSDRIVSDTQYF
many	TRBJ2-3	TRBV7-9	TRBD2	TGTGCCAGCAGCTTATGGACTAGCGGGGTGAACACAGATACGCAGTATTTT	CASSLWTSGVNTDTQYF
many	TRBJ2-1	TRBV7-9	NA	TGTGCCAGCAGCGCGACAGACTTCGGGGCTTTTGGCAATGAGCAGTTCTTC	CASSATDFGAFGNEQFF
few	TRBJ1-5	TRBV11-2	NA	TGTGCCAGCAGCTTAGAGGGGGCCGAGTACGGTCAGCCCCAGCATTTT	CASSLEGAEYGQPQHF
few	TRBJ2-1	TRBV12-3/TRBV12-4	NA	TGTGCCAGCAGTCATGTGGGCCTGTACAATGAGCAGTTCTTC	CASSHVGLYNEQFF
NA	TRBJ2-2	TRBV7-3	TRBD2	TGTGCCAGCAGCTTAAATAAGCGGGAGGGCCTTCCAACCGGGGAGCTGTTTTTT	CASSLNKREGLPTGELFF
NA	TRBJ2-1	TRBV20-1	NA	TGCAGTGCTAGAGTCCCTAACCGGGGAAATGAGCAGTTCTTC	CSARVPNRGNEQFF
NA	TRBJ2-3	TRBV6-1	NA	TGTGCCAGCAGCCACCCTTGGGCTAGGGGGGGAGATACGCAGTATTTT	CASSHPWARGGDTQYF
few	TRBJ1-4	TRBV10-3	NA	TGTGCCATCAGTGAGTCGCTAGGGTCGGCTAATGAAAAACTGTTTTTT	CAISESLGSANEKLFF
many	TRBJ2-5	TRBV14	TRBD2	TGTGCCAGCAGTCACCTAGCGGGAGTGTACCAAGAGACCCAGTACTTC	CASSHLAGVYQETQYF